The sequence of this T cell receptor (beta chain) was determined in a study of Graves' ophthalmopathy and Graves' hyperthyroidism. RNA transcripts were the source from which TCR beta CDR3 regions were amplified. HTBI-primed first-round RT-PCR preceded second-round multiplex PCR. TCRdb passed the multiplex PCR reads through MiXCR, listing each CDR3 protein once. In the table there are 450,000 to 600,000 distinct CDR3 sequences, approximately 37% of which are singletons. Symptoms, serum thyroxine and TRAb, thyroid ultrasound, and orbital computed tomography formed the diagnostic basis. Points from the study as a whole: Ophthalmopathy progression was predicted by the model at less than 71% sensitivity and approximately 72% specificity.

As regards this clonotype: Its antigen is still unknown.

This receptor was taken from an adult man with Graves' hyperthyroidism. The specimen sequenced was peripheral blood or thyroid tissue (not recorded which).

The CDR3 protein is CASSLGTGARGYGYTF. CDR3 in DNA: TGTGCCAGCAGTTTGGGGACAGGGGCGAGGGGTTATGGCTACACCTTC. This chain connects TRBV28 to TRBJ1-2; 10 bases match TRBD1. Germline CDR1 MDHEN, CDR2 SYDVKM. The junction had 9 bases not matched to a gene; V was cut back by 3 bases and J by 5 bases. The CDR3 runs 16 residues.